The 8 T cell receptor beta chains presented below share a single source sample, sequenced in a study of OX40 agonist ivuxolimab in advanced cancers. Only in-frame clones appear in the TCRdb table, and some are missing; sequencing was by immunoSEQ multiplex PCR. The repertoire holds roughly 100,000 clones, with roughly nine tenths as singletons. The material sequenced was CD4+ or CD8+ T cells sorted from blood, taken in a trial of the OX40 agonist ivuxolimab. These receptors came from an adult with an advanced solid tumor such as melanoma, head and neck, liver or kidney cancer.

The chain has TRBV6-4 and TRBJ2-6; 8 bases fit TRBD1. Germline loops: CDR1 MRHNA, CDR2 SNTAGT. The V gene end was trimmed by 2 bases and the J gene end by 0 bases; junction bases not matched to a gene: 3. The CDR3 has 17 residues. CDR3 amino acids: CASSDPGQGSGANVLTF. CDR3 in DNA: TGTGCCAGCAGTGACCCAGGACAGGGCTCTGGGGCCAACGTCCTGACTTTC.

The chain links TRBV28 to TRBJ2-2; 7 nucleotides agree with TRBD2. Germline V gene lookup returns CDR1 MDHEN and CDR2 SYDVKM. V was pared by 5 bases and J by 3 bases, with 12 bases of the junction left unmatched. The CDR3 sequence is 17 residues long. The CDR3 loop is CASSPRLGLGDTGELFF. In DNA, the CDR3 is TGTGCCAGCAGTCCCAGATTAGGACTAGGGGACACCGGGGAGCTGTTTTTT.

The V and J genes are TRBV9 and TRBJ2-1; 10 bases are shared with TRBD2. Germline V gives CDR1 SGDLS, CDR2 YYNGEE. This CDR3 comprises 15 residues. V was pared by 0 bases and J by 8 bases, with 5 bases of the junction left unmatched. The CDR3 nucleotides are TGTGCCAGCAGCGTAGTAGCGGGGGGACAGGATGAGCAGTTCTTC. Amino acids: CASSVVAGGQDEQFF.

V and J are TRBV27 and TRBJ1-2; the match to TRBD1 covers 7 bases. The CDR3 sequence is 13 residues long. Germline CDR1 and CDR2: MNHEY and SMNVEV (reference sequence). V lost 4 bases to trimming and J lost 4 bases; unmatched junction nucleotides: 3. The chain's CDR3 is CASSSTGSYGYTF. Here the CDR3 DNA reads TGTGCCAGCAGTTCGACAGGGAGCTATGGCTACACCTTC.

The CDR3 region is CASSSGPVETQYF. The CDR3 nucleotides read TGTGCCAGCAGTTCCGGGCCGGTTGAGACCCAGTACTTC. This sequence joins TRBV11-2 and TRBJ2-5, with D unclear. CDR1 and CDR2 from the germline V gene are SGHAT and FQNNGV. The CDR3 contains 13 residues. Trimming shortened V by 6 bases and J by 5 bases, and 13 bases separated the two germline ends.

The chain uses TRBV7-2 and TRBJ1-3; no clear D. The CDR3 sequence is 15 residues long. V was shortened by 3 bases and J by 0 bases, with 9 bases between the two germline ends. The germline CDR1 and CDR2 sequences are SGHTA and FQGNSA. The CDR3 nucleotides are TGTGCCAGCAGCTTGGCGGTAGGCTCTGGAAACACCATATATTTT. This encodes CASSLAVGSGNTIYF. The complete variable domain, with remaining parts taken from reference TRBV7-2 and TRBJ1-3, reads GAGVSQSPSNKVTEKGKDVELRCDPISGHTALYWYRQSLGQGLEFLIYFQGNSAPDKSGLPSDRFSAERTGGSVSTLTIQRTQQEDSAVYLCASSLAVGSGNTIYFGEGSWLTVV.

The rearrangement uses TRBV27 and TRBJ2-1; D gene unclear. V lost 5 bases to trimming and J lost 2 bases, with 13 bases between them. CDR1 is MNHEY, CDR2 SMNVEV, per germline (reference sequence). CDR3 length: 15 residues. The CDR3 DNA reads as TGTGCCAGCAGTGCCTCTATCGTGACCTACAATGAGCAGTTCTTC. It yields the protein CASSASIVTYNEQFF.

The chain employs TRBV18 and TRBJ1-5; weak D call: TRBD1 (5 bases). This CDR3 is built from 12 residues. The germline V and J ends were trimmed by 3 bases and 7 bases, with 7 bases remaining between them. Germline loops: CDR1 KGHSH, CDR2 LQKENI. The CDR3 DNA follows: TGTGCCAGCTCACCCCAGGGACAGCCCCAGCATTTT. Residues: CASSPQGQPQHF.